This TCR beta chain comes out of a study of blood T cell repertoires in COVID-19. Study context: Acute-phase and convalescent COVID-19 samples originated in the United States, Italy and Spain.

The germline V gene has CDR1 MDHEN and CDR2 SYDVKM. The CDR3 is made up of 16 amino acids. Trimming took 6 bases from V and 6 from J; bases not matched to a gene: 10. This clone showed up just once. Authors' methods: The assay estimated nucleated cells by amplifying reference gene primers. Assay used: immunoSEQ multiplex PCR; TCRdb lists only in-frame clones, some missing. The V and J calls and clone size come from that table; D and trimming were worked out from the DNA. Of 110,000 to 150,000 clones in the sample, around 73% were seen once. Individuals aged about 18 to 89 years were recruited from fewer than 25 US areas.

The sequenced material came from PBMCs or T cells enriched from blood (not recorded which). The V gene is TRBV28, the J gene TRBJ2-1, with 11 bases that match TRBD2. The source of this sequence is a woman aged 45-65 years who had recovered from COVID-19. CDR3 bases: TGTGCCAGCAGCCTGGGACTAGCGGCCCCCTTCAATGAGCAGTTCTTC. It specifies CASSLGLAAPFNEQFF.